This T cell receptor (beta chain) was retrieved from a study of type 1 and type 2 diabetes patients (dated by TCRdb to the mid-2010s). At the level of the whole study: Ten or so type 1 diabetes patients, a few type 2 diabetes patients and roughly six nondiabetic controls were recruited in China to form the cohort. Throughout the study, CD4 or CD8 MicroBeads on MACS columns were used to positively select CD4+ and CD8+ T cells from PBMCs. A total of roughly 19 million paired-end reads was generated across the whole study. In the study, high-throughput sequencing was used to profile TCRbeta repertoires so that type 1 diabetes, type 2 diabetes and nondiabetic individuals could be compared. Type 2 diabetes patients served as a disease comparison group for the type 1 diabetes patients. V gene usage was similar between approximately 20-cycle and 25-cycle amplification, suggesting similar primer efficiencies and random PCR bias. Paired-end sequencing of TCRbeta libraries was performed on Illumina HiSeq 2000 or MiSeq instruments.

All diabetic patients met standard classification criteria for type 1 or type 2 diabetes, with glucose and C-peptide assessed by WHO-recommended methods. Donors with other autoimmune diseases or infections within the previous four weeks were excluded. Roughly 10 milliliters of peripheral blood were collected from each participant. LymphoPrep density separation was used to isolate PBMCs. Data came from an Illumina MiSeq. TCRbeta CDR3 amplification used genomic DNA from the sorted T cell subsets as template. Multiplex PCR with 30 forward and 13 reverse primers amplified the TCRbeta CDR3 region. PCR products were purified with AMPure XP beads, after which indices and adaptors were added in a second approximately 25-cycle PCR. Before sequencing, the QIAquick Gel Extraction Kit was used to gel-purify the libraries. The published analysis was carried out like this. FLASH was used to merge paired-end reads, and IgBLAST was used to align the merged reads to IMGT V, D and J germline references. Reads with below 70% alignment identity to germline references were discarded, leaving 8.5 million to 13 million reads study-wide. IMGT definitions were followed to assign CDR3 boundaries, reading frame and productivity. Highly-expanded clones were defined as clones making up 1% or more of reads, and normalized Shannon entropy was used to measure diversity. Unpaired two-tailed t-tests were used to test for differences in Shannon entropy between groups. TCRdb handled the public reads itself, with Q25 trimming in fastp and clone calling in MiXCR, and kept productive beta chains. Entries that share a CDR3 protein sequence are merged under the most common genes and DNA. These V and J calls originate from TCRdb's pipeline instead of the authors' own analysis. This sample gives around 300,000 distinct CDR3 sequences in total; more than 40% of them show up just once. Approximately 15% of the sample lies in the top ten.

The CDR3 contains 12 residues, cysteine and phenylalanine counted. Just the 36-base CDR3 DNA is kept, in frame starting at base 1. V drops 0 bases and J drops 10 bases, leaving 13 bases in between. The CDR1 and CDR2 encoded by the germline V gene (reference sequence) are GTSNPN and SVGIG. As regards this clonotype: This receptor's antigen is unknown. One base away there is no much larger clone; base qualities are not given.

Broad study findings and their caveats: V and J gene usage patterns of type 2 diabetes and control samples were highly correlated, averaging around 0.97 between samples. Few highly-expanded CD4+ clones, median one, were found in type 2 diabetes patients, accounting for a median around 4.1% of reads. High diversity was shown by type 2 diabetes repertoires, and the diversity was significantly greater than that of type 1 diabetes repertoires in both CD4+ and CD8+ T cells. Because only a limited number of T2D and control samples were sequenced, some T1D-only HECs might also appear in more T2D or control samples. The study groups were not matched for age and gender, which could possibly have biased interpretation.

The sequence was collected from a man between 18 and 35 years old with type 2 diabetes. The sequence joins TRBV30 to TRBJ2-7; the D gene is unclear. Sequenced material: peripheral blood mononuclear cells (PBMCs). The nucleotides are TGTGCCTGGAGTGTACGACCCCCGAGACAGTACTTC. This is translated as CAWSVRPPRQYF.